Each of the 18 T cell receptor beta chains below was sequenced from the same sample in a study of shared clonotypes between healthy human individuals. The assay was immunoSEQ multiplex PCR, and TCRdb's table has in-frame clones only and misses some. Among approximately 2.5 million clones listed, approximately 94% were seen once. The material sequenced was naive CD4+ T cells sorted from blood. Regarding subset: CD45RA+ positively selected. These TCRs come from a man aged 18 to 35 in good health.

This clone was detected only once. The chain combines TRBV4-3 with TRBJ1-5; D is possibly TRBD1 (5 bases). Germline V lookup: CDR1 LGHNA, CDR2 YSLEER. Trimming removed 4 bases at V and 0 bases at J, with 16 bases between. The CDR3 runs to 17 residues. Here the CDR3 DNA reads TGCGCCAGCAGCCCCTCCCCGGGGGACTATAGCAATCAGCCCCAGCATTTT. Translating gives CASSPSPGDYSNQPQHF.

A single count supports this clone. V usage is TRBV11-2 and J usage is TRBJ2-7, with TRBD1 matching over 8 bases. Germline V CDR1 and CDR2: SGHAT, FQNNGV. V lost 5 bases to trimming and J lost 3 bases; unmatched junction nucleotides: 9. The CDR3 contains 15 residues. The DNA of the CDR3 is TGTGCCAGCAGCGGTGGGGACAGGCGGAACTACGAGCAGTACTTC. Amino acids: CASSGGDRRNYEQYF.

This sequence joins TRBV19 and TRBJ2-7; 7 bases are a match to TRBD1. CDR3 length: 13 residues. Germline V gene sequence: CDR1 LNHDA, CDR2 SQIVND (reference sequence). Germline trimming cut 3 bases from V and 2 bases from J; bases unmatched to any gene: 1. CDR3 protein: CASSMTGPYEQYF. CDR3 sequence (DNA): TGTGCCAGTAGTATGACAGGGCCCTACGAGCAGTACTTC. The full variable domain, in which reference TRBV19 and TRBJ2-7 provide the parts outside the CDR3, is DGGITQSPKYLFRKEGQNVTLSCEQNLNHDAMYWYRQDPGQGLRLIYYSQIVNDFQKGDIAEGYSVSREKKESFPLTVTSAQKNPTAFYLCASSMTGPYEQYFGPGTRLTVT.

The chain joins TRBV6-1 to TRBJ2-5; D might be TRBD1 or TRBD2, each matching 5 bases. The CDR3 is made up of 15 amino acids. V was trimmed by 5 bases and J by 4 bases, leaving 17 bases between them. CDR1 and CDR2 (germline): MNHNS, SASEGT. For the CDR3, the DNA is TGTGCCAGCAGTCCCCGGGACCCCTACGGAGAGACCCAGTACTTC. Encoded protein: CASSPRDPYGETQYF.

The V and J genes are TRBV7-9 and TRBJ2-1; D is ambiguous. Trimming took off 0 bases at V and 7 bases at J, with 7 bases between the two ends. From germline, CDR1 is SEHNR and CDR2 FQNEAQ (reference sequence). The CDR3 runs 13 residues. The CDR3 sequence is CASSLAERNEQFF. The CDR3 DNA is TGTGCCAGCAGCTTAGCGGAACGGAATGAGCAGTTCTTC.

This chain joins TRBV10-1 and TRBJ1-5; no clear D. Germline-derived CDR1 and CDR2 are WNHNN and SYGVQD (reference sequence). The ends were cut back, 10 bases at V and 4 bases at J, with 5 bases in the middle. There are 10 residues in the CDR3. The CDR3, as DNA: TGCGCCATCCTGAATCAGCCCCAGCATTTT. This codes for CAILNQPQHF.

This clone turned up a few times. The chain has TRBV6-1 and TRBJ1-1, with D possibly matching TRBD1 (5 bases). Germline V CDR1 and CDR2: MNHNS, SASEGT. CDR3 length equals 14 residues. V was cut by 6 bases and J by 11 bases, with 22 bases left in between. CDR3 in amino acids: CASRDGQRVSGAFF. CDR3 bases: TGTGCCAGCAGGGATGGACAAAGGGTCTCTGGGGCTTTCTTT.

The chain recombines TRBV5-1 with TRBJ2-5; D is uncertain. Germline-derived CDR1 and CDR2 are SGHRS and YFSETQ. V was clipped by 0 bases and J by 2 bases, with 8 bases between them. This CDR3 has 14 residues. This chain's CDR3 is CASSLEWIQETQYF. For the CDR3, the DNA is TGCGCCAGCAGCTTGGAGTGGATACAAGAGACCCAGTACTTC.

This sequence joins TRBV2 and TRBJ1-2; D perhaps matches TRBD1 (5 bases). This CDR3 has 13 amino acids. The germline V gene has CDR1 SNHLY and CDR2 FYNNEI. V dropped 3 bases and J dropped 8 bases, with 13 bases sitting between them. Here the CDR3 DNA reads TGTGCCAGCAGTGACGACAGAGGCTTCGGCTACACCTTC. Its protein product is CASSDDRGFGYTF.

The chain carries TRBV6-1 and TRBJ1-1; D gene ambiguous. There are 15 residues in the CDR3. V lost 2 bases to trimming and J lost 1 base, with 11 bases between them. CDR1 is MNHNS, CDR2 SASEGT, per germline. CDR3 in amino acids: CASSEKFLRNTEAFF. CDR3 DNA sequence: TGTGCCAGCAGTGAAAAATTTCTTAGGAACACTGAAGCTTTCTTT.

DNA of the CDR3: TGTGCCAGCAGCGTAGGGGGTAATAGCGCCAATGAGCAGTTCTTC. Translation gives CASSVGGNSANEQFF. The chain combines TRBV9 with TRBJ2-1; a possible D gene is TRBD2 (5 bases). Deletions cut 0 bases from V and 6 bases from J, with 13 bases between. Germline CDR1 SGDLS, CDR2 YYNGEE. This CDR3 spans 15 amino acids.

V and J are TRBV9 and TRBJ1-5; D is undetermined. V lost 3 bases, J lost 4 bases, and 11 bases lay in between. CDR3 length: 14 residues. The germline gives CDR1 SGDLS, CDR2 YYNGEE. The CDR3 DNA reads TGTGCCAGCAGCGCCAAGGAACTGAATCAGCCCCAGCATTTT. This translates into CASSAKELNQPQHF.

The chain uses TRBV30 and TRBJ1-5; TRBD1 might be the D (6 bases). V was cut by 0 bases and J by 4 bases, with 10 bases left in between. Germline lookup yields CDR1 GTSNPN and CDR2 SVGIG (reference sequence). This CDR3 has 14 residues. The CDR3 is CAWSVRRGNQPQHF. The CDR3 DNA reads TGTGCCTGGAGTGTACGGAGGGGGAATCAGCCCCAGCATTTT. Looking up the rest from reference TRBV30 and TRBJ1-5 gives the full variable domain: SQTIHQWPATLVQPVGSPLSLECTVEGTSNPNLYWYRQAAGRGLQLLFYSVGIGQISSEVPQNLSASRPQDRQFILSSKKLLLSDSGFYLCAWSVRRGNQPQHFGDGTRLSIL.

The chain links TRBV5-4 to TRBJ1-2, with 10 bases fitting TRBD1. This CDR3 has 15 residues. V lost 5 bases and J lost 1; bases outside the gene matches: 5. The germline V gene encodes CDR1 SGHNT and CDR2 YYREEE (reference sequence). The CDR3 region is CASRPRDRGNYGYTF. The CDR3 DNA reads as TGTGCCAGCAGACCCCGGGACAGGGGTAACTATGGCTACACCTTC.

The chain carries TRBV18 and TRBJ1-1; D gene ambiguous. The CDR3 is made up of 15 amino acids. Germline V gene sequence: CDR1 KGHSH, CDR2 LQKENI. V dropped 1 base and J dropped 0 bases, with 9 bases sitting between them. CDR3 sequence reads: CASSPRNTLNTEAFF. The DNA for the CDR3 is TGTGCCAGCTCACCACGGAATACCCTGAACACTGAAGCTTTCTTT.

This clone was detected only a few times. The chain joins TRBV7-9 to TRBJ2-5; D not certain. V was trimmed by 6 bases and J by 4 bases, leaving 9 bases between them. CDR1 is SEHNR, CDR2 FQNEAQ, per germline (reference sequence). The CDR3 has 12 residues. CDR3 amino acids: CASSSMGETQYF. CDR3 bases: TGTGCCAGCAGTTCCATGGGAGAGACCCAGTACTTC.

The table lists this clone with a few counts. Other nucleotide sequences in the sample specify the same CDR3. The genes are TRBV2 and TRBJ1-5; 7 positions agree with TRBD1. Trimming cost V 4 bases and J 4 bases; bases outside gene matches: 7. CDR3 length: 15 residues. Germline CDR1 reads SNHLY; CDR2 reads FYNNEI. The CDR3 here is CASSGQGVGNQPQHF. The CDR3 DNA is TGTGCCAGCAGTGGACAGGGAGTAGGTAATCAGCCCCAGCATTTT. The full variable domain, with the rest looked up from reference TRBV2 and TRBJ1-5, is EPEVTQTPSHQVTQMGQEVILRCVPISNHLYFYWYRQILGQKVEFLVSFYNNEISEKSEIFDDQFSVERPDGSNFTLKIRSTKLEDSAMYFCASSGQGVGNQPQHFGDGTRLSIL.

Remarks on this clone: Other DNA sequences in the same sample also yield this CDR3. The chain is built from TRBV5-4 and TRBJ2-2, with D tentatively TRBD1 (6 bases). The CDR3 is 15 residues long. V was clipped by 0 bases and J by 3 bases, with 9 bases between them. Germline V gene data show CDR1 as SGHNT and CDR2 as YYREEE (reference sequence). CDR3 in amino acids: CASSLAGVDTGELFF. The CDR3 DNA sequence: TGTGCCAGCAGCTTGGCAGGGGTGGACACCGGGGAGCTGTTTTTT.